These 30 T cell receptor beta chains share one sample of origin, sequenced in a study of T cells expressing NK-cell markers. For each CDR3 protein, TCRdb gives one entry from its re-call of the 5' RACE reads, without DNA. The specimen's table records 500,000 to 700,000 distinct CDR3 sequences. The sequenced material came from blood T cells: a sorted CD56 or NKG2C T cell subset, CD4+ or CD8+ T cells, or bulk PBMC T cells (not recorded which). These TCRs come from a man aged 18 to 30 in good health.

J is TRBJ2-5 and V is TRBV27; TCRdb selects TRBD1, and the lack of DNA leaves this call unchecked. There are 16 residues in the CDR3. Looked up from germline, CDR1 is MNHEY and CDR2 is SMNVEV (reference sequence). This CDR3 reads CASSLIVGRGFETQYF.

The chain uses TRBV19 and TRBJ2-4; TCRdb calls TRBD1, which cannot be checked without DNA. The CDR3 consists of 17 residues. Germline values: CDR1 LNHDA, CDR2 SQIVND (reference sequence). CDR3 sequence: CASSVVRGRGAKNIQYF.

This chain connects TRBV27 to TRBJ1-1; TCRdb selects TRBD1, and the lack of DNA leaves this call unchecked. The CDR3 is 15 residues long. Germline assignment: CDR1 MNHEY and CDR2 SMNVEV (reference sequence). CDR3 in amino acids: CASSLSRGFHTEAFF.

This chain links TRBV29-1 with TRBJ1-2; the D gene TCRdb calls, TRBD1, cannot be checked with no DNA. The CDR3 totals 13 residues. Looked up from germline, CDR1 is SQVTM and CDR2 is ANQGSEA. CDR3: CSVEESRVDGYTF.

The chain combines TRBV4-2 with TRBJ2-7; TCRdb outputs TRBD1, but without DNA this stays unchecked. The CDR3 has 15 residues. The germline V gene encodes CDR1 LGHNA and CDR2 YNFKEQ. CDR3 amino acids: CASSQSTGGPYEQYF.

V and J are TRBV12-3 or TRBV12-4 and TRBJ2-5; the TRBD2 assignment by TCRdb is unverifiable without DNA. The CDR3 totals 14 residues. CDR3 loop: CASSLGLARETQYF.

J is TRBJ2-3 and V is TRBV29-1; TCRdb indicates TRBD2, and absent DNA this call remains unverified. The CDR3 contains 15 residues. Germline V gives CDR1 SQVTM, CDR2 ANQGSEA. CDR3 loop: CSVERRDSLTDTQYF.

CDR3 residues: CATQTGGVYGQPQHF. The gene calls are TRBV28 and TRBJ1-5; TCRdb proposes TRBD1, but this gene call is untestable without DNA. The CDR3 loop spans 15 amino acids. Germline CDR1 reads MDHEN; CDR2 reads SYDVKM.

The chain couples TRBV10-3 to TRBJ2-5. The CDR3 has 16 amino acids. Per germline, CDR1 ENHRY and CDR2 SYGVKD. CDR3 amino acids: CAISEVVRQFQETQYF.

The chain couples TRBV4-3 to TRBJ2-1; TCRdb calls TRBD1, which cannot be checked without DNA. CDR1 LGHNA and CDR2 YSLEER come from the germline V gene. The CDR3 spans 17 residues. CDR3: CASSPSTGGATYNEQFF.

The chain combines TRBV20-1 with TRBJ2-3; there is no DNA to check the TCRdb D call of TRBD1. The length of the CDR3 is 14 residues. Germline loops: CDR1 DFQATT, CDR2 SNEGSKA (reference sequence). The CDR3 here is CSARGGGDADTQYF.

The gene calls are TRBV12-3 or TRBV12-4 and TRBJ2-4; with no DNA, the TCRdb D assignment of TRBD1 cannot be verified. CDR3 length: 16 amino acids. The CDR3 protein is CASSPNGQGSKNIQYF.

J is TRBJ2-3 and V is TRBV3-1; no DNA is available, so the TRBD2 call from TCRdb remains unchecked. This CDR3 region has 17 residues. Germline V lookup: CDR1 LGHDT, CDR2 YNNKEL (reference sequence). The CDR3: CASSRLGLAGGTDTQYF.

The rearrangement links TRBV12-3 or TRBV12-4 to TRBJ1-2; there is no DNA to check the TCRdb D call of TRBD1. The CDR3 covers 15 residues. CDR3 sequence reads: CASSFSTGTAFGYTF.

J is TRBJ2-4 and V is TRBV11-2; with no DNA, the TCRdb D assignment of TRBD2 cannot be verified. The CDR3 length is 14 residues. Germline V lookup: CDR1 SGHAT, CDR2 FQNNGV. This CDR3 reads CASTTSGTRNIQYF.

V usage is TRBV10-3 and J usage is TRBJ2-3; TCRdb outputs TRBD1, but without DNA this stays unchecked. This CDR3 has 15 residues. Germline values: CDR1 ENHRY, CDR2 SYGVKD. The CDR3 spells CAIRASGQGPDTQYF.

The genes are TRBV12-3 or TRBV12-4 and TRBJ2-7. The CDR3 loop spans 12 amino acids. The CDR3 protein is CASSPSGSEQYF.

This rearrangement joins TRBV28 to TRBJ2-7; the D call of TRBD2 rests on TCRdb alone, since no DNA is present to check it. The CDR3 contains 17 residues. Per the germline V gene, CDR1 is MDHEN and CDR2 is SYDVKM. Here the CDR3 reads CASSFWGALGLFYEQYF.

The V gene is TRBV29-1, the J gene TRBJ2-7; TCRdb designates TRBD1, a call that cannot be tested without DNA. The CDR3 totals 13 residues. The germline V gene encodes CDR1 SQVTM and CDR2 ANQGSEA. The CDR3 reads CSVQGILVHEQYF.

The V and J genes are TRBV20-1 and TRBJ2-1; TCRdb's D call of TRBD2 is untestable without DNA. The CDR3 totals 16 residues. From germline, CDR1 is DFQATT and CDR2 SNEGSKA (reference sequence). The chain's CDR3 is CSATHPASGTYNEQFF.

The rearrangement joins TRBV7-9 to TRBJ1-2. This CDR3 is built from 16 residues. The germline CDR1 and CDR2 sequences are SEHNR and FQNEAQ (reference sequence). This CDR3 is CASSLAPRNTNYGYTF.

The rearrangement links TRBV3-1 to TRBJ2-5. The germline CDR1 and CDR2 sequences are LGHDT and YNNKEL (reference sequence). The CDR3 covers 14 residues. CDR3 protein: CASSQGRGAETQYF.

The J gene is TRBJ1-5, the V gene TRBV5-5. CDR1 SGHKS and CDR2 YYEKEE come from the germline V gene (reference sequence). CDR3 length: 14 residues. CDR3 in amino acids: CASSGRSGNQPQHF.

The chain joins TRBV3-1 to TRBJ2-1; TCRdb's D call of TRBD2 is untestable without DNA. From germline, CDR1 is LGHDT and CDR2 YNNKEL (reference sequence). This CDR3 region has 16 residues. The chain's CDR3 is CASSHWLASSYNEQFF.

The chain employs TRBV11-2 and TRBJ1-1; lacking DNA, the TRBD1 call made by TCRdb goes unchecked. CDR3 size: 16 residues. Germline assignment: CDR1 SGHAT and CDR2 FQNNGV. CDR3 protein: CASSGLPTGMRTEAFF.

The V gene is TRBV5-1, the J gene TRBJ1-5. The CDR3 covers 18 residues. Germline V gene data show CDR1 as SGHRS and CDR2 as YFSETQ. This chain's CDR3 is CASSLHEVRGNSNQPQHF.

The chain employs TRBV4-2 and TRBJ1-3. In germline, CDR1 is LGHNA, CDR2 YNFKEQ. The CDR3 consists of 17 residues. The CDR3 loop reads CASSQRGGTYSGNTIYF.

The rearrangement uses TRBV6-1 and TRBJ1-1. Looked up from germline, CDR1 is MNHNS and CDR2 is SASEGT. This CDR3 comprises 14 residues. Here the CDR3 reads CASSEGGERAEAFF.

The chain carries TRBV29-1 and TRBJ2-1; TCRdb outputs TRBD1, but without DNA this stays unchecked. From germline, CDR1 is SQVTM and CDR2 ANQGSEA. This CDR3 contains 13 residues. The CDR3 loop reads CSAKAGARMEQFF.

This rearrangement joins TRBV12-3 or TRBV12-4 to TRBJ2-1; TCRdb calls TRBD2, which cannot be checked without DNA. The CDR3 length is 18 residues. This CDR3 reads CASSLQGLAGGPSYEQFF.